This TCR beta chain was identified in a study of T cell responses to AZD1222 COVID-19 vaccine. Study-wide results and limits: Unmutated variant regions are reportedly targeted by nearly half of spike-specific TCRs. The span of vaccine-associated CD4 TCRs extended across spike, with dominance at 160-218 and 743-854.

To note about this clone: Its antigen is unknown.

The table came from immunoSEQ multiplex PCR; TCRdb's copy has only in-frame clones and leaves some out. The table shows 85,000 to 100,000 clones, with 85% to 90% occurring only once. Germline loops: CDR1 WNHNN, CDR2 SYGVQD (reference sequence). The CDR3 spans 15 residues. The J segment lost 7 bases and the V segment lost 2 bases, leaving 4 bases of the junction unmatched. The rearrangement joins TRBV10-1 to TRBJ2-1; 11 bases agree with TRBD1. The origin of this receptor is an adult in good health. This specimen consisted of peripheral blood, obtained on day 0 of AZD1222 vaccination. DNA for the CDR3: TGCGCCAGCAGTGAGCCTGGACAGGGGGCGAATGAGCAGTTCTTC. It encodes CASSEPGQGANEQFF.